This TCR beta chain is from a study of early T cells in non-severe SARS-CoV-2 infection. Using its own MiXCR run on the 5' RACE reads, TCRdb lists one record per CDR3 protein. This sample has fewer than 120,000 distinct CDR3 sequences, with 10% to 15% found just once. This clonotype was counted a few times. This CDR3 is 12 amino acids long. Trimming removed 6 bases from V and 4 bases from J, with 6 bases in between. The germline V gene has CDR1 MNHEY and CDR2 SVGAGI. The clonotype comes from an adult who was a healthcare worker with PCR-confirmed SARS-CoV-2 infection or an uninfected control (not recorded which). The rearrangement links TRBV6-5 to TRBJ2-2; no clear D. Sequenced here: whole blood, sampled at baseline. The CDR3 sequence: CASRTGTGELFF. The CDR3 coding sequence is TGTGCCAGCAGAACCGGCACCGGGGAGCTGTTTTTT.